Listed below are T cell receptor beta chains from one sample, sequenced in a study of cytomegalovirus exposure and HLA in healthy donors. TCRdb keeps only in-frame clones here, not all; method: immunoSEQ multiplex PCR. The sample consists of hundreds of thousands of clones, 70% to 90% of them appearing once. Sequencing was done on a sample of PBMCs. The receptors here all came from a woman between 18 and 29 years old in good health and CMV-seronegative. Each CDR3 is given with its conserved first and last residue. The order of the fields is D gene, clone size, V gene, J gene, CDR3 DNA, CDR3 protein. A D gene is named only where the DNA matches it firmly. Some rows mark clone size as missing; the rest say once, few, many or name a class of expanded clone.

TRBD1,NA,TRBV27,TRBJ2-7,TGTGCCAGCAGCGGGACAGGGGCTTCCTACGAGCAGTACTTC,CASSGTGASYEQYF
TRBD1,few,TRBV29-1,TRBJ1-1,TGCAGCGTTGTGGACAGGTCGAACACTGAAGCTTTCTTT,CSVVDRSNTEAFF
TRBD1,NA,TRBV27,TRBJ1-4,TGTGCCAGCAGTTTTGGGACAGGACTTAATGAAAAACTGTTTTTT,CASSFGTGLNEKLFF
TRBD2,NA,TRBV7-9,TRBJ2-7,TGTGCCAGCAGCTTAGACGGGGGGTACGAGCAGTACTTC,CASSLDGGYEQYF
NA,NA,TRBV9,TRBJ2-1,TGTGCCAGCAGCGTAGGAGGGACTGACTATGAGCAGTTCTTC,CASSVGGTDYEQFF
TRBD1,few,TRBV25-1,TRBJ2-7,TGTGCCAGCAGTGACATCACAGGGGGGCAGTACTTC,CASSDITGGQYF
NA,NA,TRBV2,TRBJ1-5,TGTGCCAGCAGTGAACGGGGGGCAGGTCAGCCCCAGCATTTT,CASSERGAGQPQHF
TRBD1,NA,TRBV5-5,TRBJ1-2,TGTGCCAGCAGCAGGGACAGCCTTAACTATGGCTACACCTTC,CASSRDSLNYGYTF
TRBD1,NA,TRBV28,TRBJ2-7,TGTGCCAGCAGTTTACGGGACAGGGGGCGGAACGAGCAGTACTTC,CASSLRDRGRNEQYF
TRBD2,NA,TRBV7-9,TRBJ2-3,TGTGCCAGCAGCTTAGGCGCTAGCGGGGGAATTACGCAGTATTTT,CASSLGASGGITQYF
NA,NA,TRBV7-9,TRBJ2-1,TGTGCCAGCAGCTTTCGAGACAATGAGCAGTTCTTC,CASSFRDNEQFF
NA,NA,TRBV10-1,TRBJ2-7,TGCGCCAGCAGTGAGCAGGCTTCGTACGAGCAGTACTTC,CASSEQASYEQYF
TRBD1,NA,TRBV5-4,TRBJ1-1,TGTGCCAGCAGCTCCGGGACAGGGTATTCCTCTGAAGCTTTCTTT,CASSSGTGYSSEAFF
NA,NA,TRBV4-1,TRBJ1-3,TGCGCCAGCAGCCACCCAGACACTGGAAACACCATATATTTT,CASSHPDTGNTIYF
TRBD2,NA,TRBV5-1,TRBJ2-1,TGCGCCAGCAGCTTGGGCCAAACTAGCGGGGGTTACTCCTACAATGAGCAGTTCTTC,CASSLGQTSGGYSYNEQFF
TRBD2,NA,TRBV4-1,TRBJ2-2,TGCGCCAGCAGCCAAGGGCCCTTTATCCGGGGGGGCCCCGGGGAGCTGTTTTTT,CASSQGPFIRGGPGELFF
TRBD2,NA,TRBV2,TRBJ2-7,TGTGCCAGCAGTAACGATAAAAGCGGGAACTACGAGCAGTACTTC,CASSNDKSGNYEQYF
TRBD1,NA,TRBV15,TRBJ2-1,TGTGCCACCAGCAGAGCCCCTCCGGGACAGGGGTTCAATGAGCAGTTCTTC,CATSRAPPGQGFNEQFF
TRBD1,NA,TRBV7-2,TRBJ2-7,TGTGCCAGCCGATCAGATCCCGACAGGGCCTACGAGCAGTACTTC,CASRSDPDRAYEQYF
NA,few,TRBV28,TRBJ1-5,TGTGCCAGCAGTTCGCGCAGGGGCCTAGGACAGCCCCAGCATTTT,CASSSRRGLGQPQHF
NA,NA,TRBV27,TRBJ2-1,TGTGCCAGCAGTCCCAACAGGGACGAAACCGCTTCGTACAATGAGCAGTTCTTC,CASSPNRDETASYNEQFF
TRBD1,NA,TRBV5-4,TRBJ2-5,TGTGCCAGCAGCTCGGGACAGGGTGGCGGAGAGACCCAGTACTTC,CASSSGQGGGETQYF
NA,NA,TRBV10-3,TRBJ1-5,TGTGCCATCAGTGAGTCGGGAAGGGGCGATGGCCAGCCCCAGCATTTT,CAISESGRGDGQPQHF
TRBD1,NA,TRBV25-1,TRBJ1-4,TGTGCCAGCAGTGATCCCAGCACGGGACAGGGGGCTGAAAAACTGTTTTTT,CASSDPSTGQGAEKLFF
NA,NA,TRBV30,TRBJ2-2,TGTGCCTGGAGCCCTTGGACAGCCCTTACCGGGGAGCTGTTTTTT,CAWSPWTALTGELFF
NA,NA,TRBV6-5,TRBJ1-2,TGTGCCAGCAAAAGTAGAGGCAGAGCATTTTATGGCTACACCTTC,CASKSRGRAFYGYTF
NA,NA,TRBV7-3,TRBJ2-5,TGTGCCAGCAGCTCCACCGGAGGAGAGACCCAGTACTTC,CASSSTGGETQYF
TRBD2,NA,TRBV5-4,TRBJ2-3,TGTGCCAGCAGCTTGGAGACTAGCGGGGATACGCAGTATTTT,CASSLETSGDTQYF
NA,NA,TRBV7-2,TRBJ1-4,TGTGCCAGCAGCCGGCCGGGGGATTGGGAAAAACTGTTTTTT,CASSRPGDWEKLFF
NA,NA,TRBV6-5,TRBJ2-2,TGTGCCAGCTGCAGAGGCCAGGGGATCGGGGAGCTGTTTTTT,CASCRGQGIGELFF
TRBD2,NA,TRBV28,TRBJ2-7,TGTGCCAGTTTCAGCGGGAACTCCTACGAGCAGTACTTC,CASFSGNSYEQYF
TRBD2,once,TRBV27,TRBJ2-7,TGTGCCAGCAGTTTAACGTATCGTCTAGCGGTCGAGCAGTACTTC,CASSLTYRLAVEQYF